This is a list of T cell receptor beta chains from one sample in a study of T cell responses to AZD1222 COVID-19 vaccine. Produced via immunoSEQ multiplex PCR; TCRdb's table is partial and in-frame only. The table includes approximately 120,000 clones, 90% detected once. Source: peripheral blood, taken on day 0 of MenACWY control vaccination. These receptor sequences come from an adult in good health. Each CDR3 is given with its conserved first and last residue. Each record gives: D gene, J gene, clone size, V gene, CDR3 protein, CDR3 DNA. A D gene is named only where the DNA matches it firmly. The size field is filled for only some rows; it gives once, few, many or a size class.

>TRBD1|TRBJ2-7|-|TRBV11-3
CASSPGTGAYEQYF
TGTGCCAGCAGCCCCGGGACAGGGGCCTACGAGCAGTACTTC
>-|TRBJ1-4|-|TRBV2
CASKDFRNRAATNEKLFF
TGTGCCAGCAAGGACTTTCGGAACAGAGCCGCAACTAATGAAAAACTGTTTTTT
>-|TRBJ1-2|-|TRBV28
CASSSFQEGTGYTF
TGTGCCAGCAGTTCCTTTCAGGAGGGGACTGGATACACCTTC
>-|TRBJ1-2|once|TRBV2
CASSEVSSDYGYTF
TGTGCCAGCAGTGAGGTATCCTCAGACTATGGCTACACCTTC
>TRBD1|TRBJ2-7|-|TRBV27
CASSLGLGQGYYEQYF
TGTGCCAGCAGTTTAGGCTTGGGACAGGGTTACTACGAGCAGTACTTC
>-|TRBJ1-1|-|TRBV6-5
CASSYSGEGTEAFF
TGTGCCAGCAGTTATTCCGGGGAGGGTACTGAAGCTTTCTTT
>-|TRBJ1-2|-|TRBV29-1
CSVPLSPPLHGYTF
TGCAGCGTTCCTTTGTCCCCTCCCCTTCATGGCTACACCTTC
>-|TRBJ1-5|few|TRBV6-1
CASSEGVLYSNQPQHF
TGTGCCAGCAGTGAAGGGGTCCTCTATAGCAATCAGCCCCAGCATTTT
>-|TRBJ1-2|-|TRBV4-1
CASSQDSWEINYGYTF
TGCGCCAGCAGCCAAGACAGTTGGGAAATTAACTATGGCTACACCTTC
>-|TRBJ1-6|-|TRBV12-3/TRBV12-4
CASSPDFNSPLHF
TGTGCCAGCAGCCCCGATTTTAATTCACCCCTCCACTTT
>TRBD1|TRBJ1-1|-|TRBV4-1
CASSRGQSGEAFF
TGCGCCAGCAGCCGGGGACAGTCCGGTGAAGCTTTCTTT
>-|TRBJ1-2|few|TRBV27
CASRKSTSGHLISNYGYTF
TGTGCCAGCAGAAAAAGTACATCGGGACACCTAATTTCTAACTATGGCTACACCTTC
>-|TRBJ2-7|-|TRBV6-5
CASPGTAGEQYF
TGTGCCAGCCCTGGGACGGCGGGTGAGCAGTACTTC
>TRBD1|TRBJ2-5|-|TRBV6-4
CASSDSDGQGIQETQYF
TGTGCCAGCAGTGACTCTGACGGACAGGGGATTCAAGAGACCCAGTACTTC
>TRBD2|TRBJ2-1|-|TRBV29-1
CSGRTSGYNEQFF
TGCAGCGGCCGGACTAGCGGTTACAATGAGCAGTTCTTC
>TRBD2|TRBJ2-1|-|TRBV10-3
CAITDSLAGRSSYNEQFF
TGTGCCATCACTGACAGTCTAGCGGGGAGGAGCTCCTACAATGAGCAGTTCTTC
>-|TRBJ2-3|-|TRBV29-1
CSAHPTDTQYF
TGCAGCGCCCACCCTACAGATACGCAGTATTTT
>-|TRBJ2-2|-|TRBV15
CATSSGRGDTGELFF
TGTGCCACCAGCAGTGGCAGGGGCGACACCGGGGAGCTGTTTTTT
>-|TRBJ2-3|many|TRBV4-3
CASSQDRVDTQYF
TGCGCCAGCAGCCAAGACAGGGTAGATACGCAGTATTTT
>TRBD1|TRBJ1-6|-|TRBV6-5
CASSSDRDRDNSPLHF
TGTGCCAGCAGTTCAGACCGGGACAGGGATAATTCACCCCTCCACTTT
>TRBD1|TRBJ1-3|-|TRBV9
CASSVLPRKRQGRTGNTIYF
TGTGCCAGCAGCGTCCTACCGAGAAAACGACAGGGACGAACTGGTAACACCATATATTTT
>-|TRBJ2-5|-|TRBV23-1
CASCLPLETQYF
TGCGCCAGCTGCCTCCCCTTAGAGACCCAGTACTTC
>-|TRBJ1-5|-|TRBV7-2
CASTKGGTSNQPQHF
TGTGCCAGCACCAAAGGGGGGACGAGCAATCAGCCCCAGCATTTT
>-|TRBJ2-1|-|TRBV5-6
CASSGGPLYSYNEQFF
TGTGCCAGCAGCGGGGGACCGCTCTACTCCTACAATGAGCAGTTCTTC
>-|TRBJ1-3|-|TRBV7-9
CASSLAQGHSGNTIYF
TGTGCCAGCAGCTTAGCGCAGGGCCACTCTGGAAACACCATATATTTT